This paragraph reports one T cell receptor beta chain. The antigen remains undetermined. Using immunoSEQ multiplex PCR, the repertoire was profiled, and TCRdb retains in-frame clones only, with some absent. This sample has about 200,000 clones, with roughly 92% found just once. The analysis combined second doses at about 4 or about 12 weeks. V shed 1 base and J shed 7 bases, with 7 bases lying between them. The CDR3 is 12 amino acids. The sample is drawn from a study of T cell responses to AZD1222 COVID-19 vaccine. Study findings and constraints: Repertoires were obtained solely post-peak T cell response. Across the whole spike, CD4 TCRs peaked at regions 160-218 and 743-854.

The chain uses TRBV12-3 or TRBV12-4 and TRBJ1-1; D is unclear. Source: peripheral blood, taken 28 days after the second AZD1222 dose. This TCR was recovered from an adult who received the AZD1222 COVID-19 vaccine. The DNA of the CDR3 is TGTGCCAGCAGTTTAGAGTCCTTTGAAGCTTTCTTT. Its protein is CASSLESFEAFF.